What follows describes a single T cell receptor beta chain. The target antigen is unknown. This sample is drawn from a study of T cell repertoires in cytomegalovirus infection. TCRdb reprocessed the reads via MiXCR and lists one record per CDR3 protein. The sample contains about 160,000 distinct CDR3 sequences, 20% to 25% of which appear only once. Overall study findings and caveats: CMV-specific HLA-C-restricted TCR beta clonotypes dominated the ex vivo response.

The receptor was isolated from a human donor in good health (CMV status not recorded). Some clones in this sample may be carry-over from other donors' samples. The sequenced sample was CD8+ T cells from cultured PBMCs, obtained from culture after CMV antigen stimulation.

CDR3 DNA: TGTGCCAGCAGGGAAAACAGGGTCCAAGAGACCCAGTACTTC. Translating it yields CASRENRVQETQYF. J is TRBJ2-5 and V is TRBV12-3 or TRBV12-4; tentatively, D is TRBD1 (6 bases). The CDR3 totals 14 residues. The V end was cut by 6 bases, the J end by 1 base, with 12 bases between.